Below, one T cell receptor (beta chain) is given with its context. The antigen is undetermined. Germline V gene lookup returns CDR1 SGHNT and CDR2 YENEEA. Trimming took off 3 bases at V and 2 bases at J, with 11 bases between the two ends. The CDR3 length is 15 residues. This specimen belongs to a study of cytomegalovirus exposure and HLA in healthy donors. Measured with immunoSEQ multiplex PCR; TCRdb has only the in-frame clones, and not every one. The sample contains a few hundred thousand clones, approximately 86% of which appear only once. General study results and limits: The study put 150 to 200 TCR beta chains on its list as cytomegalovirus-associated. Specific recognition of CMV antigens was confirmed in vitro for a few chains (all CMV-associated).

Sequenced input: PBMCs. This clonotype was sampled from a man younger than 40 in good health and CMV-seronegative. The chain uses TRBV11-3 and TRBJ2-1; possibly TRBD2 for D (6 bases). The CDR3 coding sequence is TGTGCCAGCAGCTTGGGTGGGGGGACCTACAATGAGCAGTTCTTC. Amino acid sequence: CASSLGGGTYNEQFF.